Each of the 18 T cell receptor beta chains below was sequenced from the same sample in a study of blood T cell repertoires in COVID-19. TCRdb's copy holds only in-frame clones and misses some; the assay was immunoSEQ multiplex PCR. The sample includes approximately 140,000 clones, over 80% of them seen just once. The sequencing sample was made of peripheral blood. Receptors were obtained from a man younger than 45 with COVID-19, enrolled during active disease.

V is TRBV19 and J is TRBJ2-7; D is undetermined. This CDR3 is 13 amino acids long. Trimming took 5 bases from V and 3 from J, leaving 11 bases between them. The germline CDR1 and CDR2 sequences are LNHDA and SQIVND (reference sequence). CDR3 bases: TGTGCCAGTAGTCTTAATGTCGGCTACGAGCAGTACTTC. Translating gives CASSLNVGYEQYF.

The V gene is TRBV4-1, the J gene TRBJ2-5; 14 nucleotides agree with TRBD2. Losses at the gene ends were 1 base for V and 1 base for J; bases not matched to a gene: 5. This CDR3 is 18 amino acids long. In germline, CDR1 is MGHRA, CDR2 YSYEKL. The CDR3 is CASSQAGLAGVAQETQYF. CDR3 in DNA: TGCGCCAGCAGCCAAGCGGGACTAGCGGGAGTCGCCCAAGAGACCCAGTACTTC.

The chain is built from TRBV4-3 and TRBJ2-1; TRBD2 matches 11 bases. CDR3 size: 16 residues. The trim removed 1 base at V and 3 bases at J, leaving 2 bases unmatched. In germline, CDR1 is LGHNA, CDR2 YSLEER. DNA for the CDR3: TGCGCCAGCAGCCAAGCGACTAGCGGGAACTACAATGAGCAGTTCTTC. As protein: CASSQATSGNYNEQFF.

This chain connects TRBV6-2 or TRBV6-3 to TRBJ1-4; D ambiguous. CDR1 is MNHEY and CDR2 is SVGEGT in the germline V gene. V was cut by 4 bases and J by 8 bases, with 11 bases left in between. This CDR3 has 13 residues. CDR3 sequence: CASSSGVEEKLFF. The CDR3, as DNA: TGTGCCAGCAGTTCCGGGGTCGAAGAAAAACTGTTTTTT.

The sample holds one count of this clone. The V and J genes are TRBV4-1 and TRBJ2-7; 7 bases match TRBD1. CDR3 length equals 15 residues. Trimming took 0 bases from V and 0 from J; bases not matched to a gene: 2. CDR1 and CDR2 (germline): MGHRA, YSYEKL. In DNA form, the CDR3 reads TGCGCCAGCAGCCAAGACGGGACAGCCTCCTACGAGCAGTACTTC. The encoded protein is CASSQDGTASYEQYF.

The chain recombines TRBV19 with TRBJ1-6; 7 bases are a match to TRBD1. The V gene end was trimmed by 6 bases and the J gene end by 7 bases; junction bases not matched to a gene: 9. This CDR3 contains 15 residues. Germline V gene data show CDR1 as LNHDA and CDR2 as SQIVND (reference sequence). The DNA of the CDR3 is TGTGCCAGTAGGGTCGAGGGGGCGCGGAATTCACCCCTCCACTTT. Translation: CASRVEGARNSPLHF. Combining the CDR3 with reference TRBV19 and TRBJ1-6 gives the whole variable domain DGGITQSPKYLFRKEGQNVTLSCEQNLNHDAMYWYRQDPGQGLRLIYYSQIVNDFQKGDIAEGYSVSREKKESFPLTVTSAQKNPTAFYLCASRVEGARNSPLHFGNGTRLTVT.

This sequence joins TRBV5-4 and TRBJ2-3; 8 bases fit TRBD1. The ends lost 4 bases at V and 5 bases at J; junction bases unmatched: 9. Looked up from germline, CDR1 is SGHNT and CDR2 is YYREEE (reference sequence). This CDR3 spans 15 amino acids. Here the CDR3 DNA reads TGTGCCAGCAGCCCGACAGGGGCGGTTGGAGATACGCAGTATTTT. Residues: CASSPTGAVGDTQYF.

This chain joins TRBV27 and TRBJ2-7; 8 bases are shared with TRBD1. The CDR3 totals 15 residues. Germline V gene data show CDR1 as MNHEY and CDR2 as SMNVEV (reference sequence). V shed 6 bases, J shed 4 bases, and the junction held 11 bases outside the gene matches. CDR3 sequence reads: CASRNRTGMLYEQYF. In DNA, the CDR3 is TGTGCCAGCAGGAATCGGACAGGGATGTTGTACGAGCAGTACTTC.

In its sample, this clone was seen once. The gene calls are TRBV30 and TRBJ2-5; 11 positions match TRBD2. Trimming at V came to 3 bases and at J to 2 bases, leaving 5 bases not matched to a gene. The CDR3 is 15 residues long. CDR1 is GTSNPN, CDR2 SVGIG, per germline (reference sequence). The CDR3: CAWRGGTSGQETQYF. CDR3 DNA sequence: TGTGCCTGGAGGGGGGGGACTAGCGGACAAGAGACCCAGTACTTC. The full variable domain, in which reference TRBV30 and TRBJ2-5 provide the parts outside the CDR3, is SQTIHQWPATLVQPVGSPLSLECTVEGTSNPNLYWYRQAAGRGLQLLFYSVGIGQISSEVPQNLSASRPQDRQFILSSKKLLLSDSGFYLCAWRGGTSGQETQYFGPGTRLLVL.

The chain has TRBV6-1 and TRBJ2-5; maybe TRBD1 (6 bases). CDR1 MNHNS and CDR2 SASEGT come from the germline V gene. With 3 bases removed from V and 5 bases from J, the gap between germline ends came to 10 bases. The CDR3 is 13 amino acids. The CDR3 bases are TGTGCCAGCAGTGATTTTAGGGGGGAGACCCAGTACTTC. It specifies CASSDFRGETQYF.

The chain links TRBV7-5 to TRBJ1-1; the D call TRBD1 from the table was never checked on the DNA. TRBV7-5 is a pseudogene segment. The length of the CDR3 is 15 residues. The CDR3 region is CARSLPQPDVTEAFF. CDR3 bases: TGTGCCAGAAGCCTGCCGCAACCAGATGTCACTGAAGCTTTCTTT.

The chain uses TRBV7-2 and TRBJ2-1, with D perhaps matching TRBD1 (6 bases). The V gene's germline CDR1 is SGHTA and CDR2 FQGNSA. V lost 5 bases and J lost 9, with 14 bases in between. The CDR3 length is 13 residues. The CDR3 coding sequence is TGTGCCAGCAGCCTGGACAGTTCCGTTGAGCAGTTCTTC. This codes for CASSLDSSVEQFF.

The V gene is TRBV7-9, the J gene TRBJ1-1; no reliable D call. CDR1 and CDR2 (germline): SEHNR, FQNEAQ (reference sequence). The CDR3 has 14 residues. The V and J ends lost 5 bases and 2 bases respectively, with 12 bases between them. The DNA for the CDR3 is TGTGCCAGCAGCGCCGAGAGCATAAACACTGAAGCTTTCTTT. Translating it yields CASSAESINTEAFF.

V usage is TRBV28 and J usage is TRBJ2-5; no reliable D call. Germline V lookup: CDR1 MDHEN, CDR2 SYDVKM. V lost 3 bases and J lost 0, with 11 bases in between. CDR3 size: 15 residues. CDR3 region: CASSLTAAYQETQYF. Here the CDR3 DNA reads TGTGCCAGCAGTTTGACGGCAGCGTACCAAGAGACCCAGTACTTC.

CDR3 amino acids: CATSSELAVPYNEQFF. The CDR3 nucleotides are TGTGCCACCAGCAGCGAACTAGCGGTACCCTACAATGAGCAGTTCTTC. V usage is TRBV15 and J usage is TRBJ2-1; 8 bases align to TRBD2. This CDR3 spans 16 amino acids. Germline trimming cut 3 bases from V and 2 bases from J; bases unmatched to any gene: 6. The germline V gene encodes CDR1 LNHNV and CDR2 YYDKDF (reference sequence).

CDR3 region: CASSPSGDRGYEQYF. The CDR3 DNA follows: TGTGCCAGCAGCCCGAGTGGAGACAGGGGCTACGAGCAGTACTTC. J is TRBJ2-7 and V is TRBV9; 8 positions agree with TRBD1. Germline CDR1 reads SGDLS; CDR2 reads YYNGEE. V trimming: 4 bases; J trimming: 3 bases; junction bases outside the gene matches: 9. The CDR3 consists of 15 residues.

V and J are TRBV9 and TRBJ2-6; D is perhaps TRBD1 (6 bases). CDR1 and CDR2 from the germline V gene are SGDLS and YYNGEE. Trimming cost V 6 bases and J 0 bases, with 7 bases left between them. This CDR3 region has 14 residues. The DNA for the CDR3 is TGTGCCAGCAAGACAGGCTCTGGGGCCAACGTCCTGACTTTC. Translation gives CASKTGSGANVLTF.

J is TRBJ2-7 and V is TRBV28; D not certain. Trimming removed 4 bases at V and 0 bases at J, with 16 bases between. Germline values: CDR1 MDHEN, CDR2 SYDVKM. CDR3 length: 16 amino acids. The CDR3 loop is CASSSERHGSSYEQYF. The CDR3 nucleotides read TGTGCCAGCAGTTCCGAGAGACACGGTAGCTCCTACGAGCAGTACTTC. Variable domain in full (rest from reference TRBV28 and TRBJ2-7): DVKVTQSSRYLVKRTGEKVFLECVQDMDHENMFWYRQDPGLGLRLIYFSYDVKMKEKGDIPEGYSVSREKKERFSLILESASTNQTSMYLCASSSERHGSSYEQYFGPGTRLTVT.